One sample yielded the 17 T cell receptor beta chains listed below, sequenced in a study of blood T cells in healthy people across ages. A second PCR of roughly 7 to 11 cycles used a sample-barcoded 5' primer and a J-beta primer mix. One entry per CDR3 protein results from TCRdb running MiXCR on the 5' RACE reads. The profile shows over 1,300,000 distinct CDR3 sequences, approximately 60% of them singletons. The source material was blood. All receptors come from a man in his late teens or twenties in good health.

The genes are TRBV5-4 and TRBJ2-1; D possibly corresponds to TRBD1 (5 bases). The CDR3 has 15 amino acids. V gave up 0 bases and J gave up 5 bases, with 12 bases separating them. CDR1 is SGHNT, CDR2 YYREEE, per germline (reference sequence). The CDR3 reads CASSLGDSRDNEQFF. CDR3 sequence (DNA): TGTGCCAGCAGCTTGGGAGACAGTAGAGACAATGAGCAGTTCTTC.

The chain recombines TRBV6-2 or TRBV6-3 with TRBJ2-1; TRBD2 agrees at 8 bases. The CDR3 loop spans 14 amino acids. V shed 2 bases and J 8 bases; nucleotides not matched to a gene: 5. Germline loops: CDR1 MNHEY, CDR2 SVGEGT. The CDR3 spells CASSYAGTRDEQFF. As DNA, the CDR3 is TGTGCCAGCAGTTACGCGGGGACTAGAGATGAGCAGTTCTTC.

On this clonotype itself: Germline and junction disagree at one end, which may indicate a read error. The gene calls are TRBV11-2 and TRBJ1-2; D remains unclear. There are 13 residues in the CDR3. The germline CDR1 and CDR2 sequences are SGHAT and FQNNGV. The CDR3 nucleotides are TGTGTCAGCAGCGAAGAACCACTCTATGGCTACACCTTC. Translating gives CVSSEEPLYGYTF.

This clonotype was recorded a few times. This chain connects TRBV4-3 to TRBJ2-1; no reliable D call. The V gene's germline CDR1 is LGHNA and CDR2 YSLEER. This CDR3 spans 15 amino acids. Trimming pared 1 base from V and 2 bases from J, leaving 9 bases between. The CDR3 nucleotides are TGCGCCAGCAGCCAAGCCCGGGCTGCCTACAATGAGCAGTTCTTC. Encoded protein: CASSQARAAYNEQFF.

The rearrangement links TRBV4-1 to TRBJ2-3, with D hard to call. Germline V gene sequence: CDR1 MGHRA, CDR2 YSYEKL. V was clipped by 3 bases and J by 3 bases, with 4 bases between them. CDR3 length: 12 amino acids. The CDR3 here is CASSHVTDTQYF. The CDR3 DNA reads TGCGCCAGCAGCCACGTAACAGATACGCAGTATTTT.

This clonotype was counted only a few times. The rearrangement joins TRBV20-1 to TRBJ1-4; D is uncertain. V shed 1 base and J shed 0 bases, with 6 bases lying between them. This CDR3 spans 14 amino acids. Germline V gene data show CDR1 as DFQATT and CDR2 as SNEGSKA (reference sequence). CDR3 region: CSARGDATNEKLFF. CDR3 DNA sequence: TGCAGTGCTAGAGGGGATGCAACTAATGAAAAACTGTTTTTT.

The chain uses TRBV21-1 and TRBJ1-4; the tabulated D call, TRBD1, remains unverified against the DNA. TRBV21-1 is noted as a pseudogene. CDR3 size: 14 residues. The CDR3 coding sequence is TGTGCCAGCATAAAAGGCCGGGGATGGGAAAAACTGTTTTTT. Its protein is CASIKGRGWEKLFF.

This clonotype was counted between two and nine times. The chain carries TRBV20-1 and TRBJ1-1; 9 bases are a match to TRBD1. Germline CDR1 is DFQATT and CDR2 is SNEGSKA (reference sequence). J was trimmed by 3 bases and V by 4 bases; bases with no gene match: 12. This CDR3 has 16 amino acids. CDR3: CSANRPDRGRYTEAFF. The CDR3 DNA reads as TGCAGTGCTAACCGGCCGGACAGGGGAAGGTACACTGAAGCTTTCTTT.

The genes are TRBV2 and TRBJ2-7; the D gene could be TRBD1 or TRBD2 (5 bases each). Trimming left V 6 bases short and J 0 bases short, with 15 bases between. The germline V gene has CDR1 SNHLY and CDR2 FYNNEI. The CDR3 consists of 15 residues. CDR3 in amino acids: CASSPKSGLSYEQYF. Written as DNA, the CDR3 is TGTGCCAGCAGCCCCAAGTCGGGGCTCTCCTACGAGCAGTACTTC.

This clonotype was counted between two and nine times. The V call is TRBV6-6, the J call TRBJ2-3, with 8 bases that match TRBD1. Germline V gene data show CDR1 as MNHNY and CDR2 as SVGAGI (reference sequence). V shed 0 bases, J shed 4 bases, and the junction held 3 bases outside the gene matches. The CDR3 runs to 15 residues. The CDR3 DNA follows: TGTGCCAGCAGTTACTCAGGCAGGGGGCCAGATACGCAGTATTTT. Translation: CASSYSGRGPDTQYF.

The table lists this clonotype with a count of one. The rearrangement joins TRBV6-5 to TRBJ2-1; D is possibly TRBD1 or TRBD2 (6 bases each). With 2 bases removed from V and 7 bases from J, the gap between germline ends came to 24 bases. Germline V lookup: CDR1 MNHEY, CDR2 SVGAGI. The CDR3 sequence is 18 residues long. DNA of the CDR3: TGTGCCAGCAGTTACCTGGGGTTCGGGGGCTCCGACGGGAATGAGCAGTTCTTC. Translated: CASSYLGFGGSDGNEQFF.

This clonotype was seen only a few times. The chain is built from TRBV20-1 and TRBJ2-7; the D gene is possibly TRBD1 (5 bases). The CDR3 length is 13 residues. Per germline, CDR1 DFQATT and CDR2 SNEGSKA (reference sequence). The germline V and J ends were trimmed by 1 base and 6 bases, with 13 bases remaining between them. CDR3 amino acids: CSARGQFRGEQYF. CDR3 DNA sequence: TGCAGTGCTAGAGGACAGTTCCGTGGCGAGCAGTACTTC.

This chain joins TRBV6-1 and TRBJ2-5, with D perhaps TRBD2 (6 bases). Between the trimmed V and J ends, which lost 8 bases and 5 bases, there was a span of 27 bases. Germline assignment: CDR1 MNHNS and CDR2 SASEGT. This CDR3 has 17 residues. As DNA, the CDR3 is TGTGCCAGCGGAAATCTCCTACTAGCTCCCAGCGGGGAGACCCAGTACTTC. Its protein is CASGNLLLAPSGETQYF.

V is TRBV5-1 and J is TRBJ2-1, with D unresolved. Trimming removed 0 bases at V and 5 bases at J, with 9 bases between. Germline V lookup: CDR1 SGHRS, CDR2 YFSETQ. The CDR3 consists of 14 residues. CDR3: CASSLDSPNNEQFF. DNA of the CDR3: TGCGCCAGCAGCTTGGATTCCCCTAACAATGAGCAGTTCTTC.

This rearrangement joins TRBV7-9 to TRBJ1-4, with 7 positions matching TRBD1. Germline CDR1 SEHNR, CDR2 FQNEAQ (reference sequence). V trimming: 6 bases; J trimming: 8 bases; junction bases outside the gene matches: 9. The CDR3 runs to 14 residues. The CDR3 region is CASRPPTGVEKLFF. The CDR3, as DNA: TGTGCCAGCAGACCTCCTACAGGGGTGGAAAAACTGTTTTTT.

The J gene is TRBJ1-1, the V gene TRBV12-3 or TRBV12-4; D is ambiguous. The CDR3 spans 13 residues. The ends were cut back, 6 bases at V and 0 bases at J, with 8 bases in the middle. The CDR3 nucleotides read TGTGCCAGCAGACAGCCCATGAACACTGAAGCTTTCTTT. Its protein is CASRQPMNTEAFF.

Only a few counts were recorded for this clonotype. The gene calls are TRBV7-9 and TRBJ2-7, with D unclear. V was trimmed by 5 bases and J by 3 bases, leaving 14 bases between them. This CDR3 is 14 amino acids long. Germline loops: CDR1 SEHNR, CDR2 FQNEAQ (reference sequence). CDR3 loop: CASSADAEYYEQYF. CDR3 coding DNA: TGTGCCAGCAGCGCGGACGCTGAATACTACGAGCAGTACTTC.